This entry describes one TCR beta chain. As processed by the authors: Scientists estimated how many nucleated cells there were by amplifying reference gene primers. Assay: immunoSEQ multiplex PCR; the TCRdb copy retains only in-frame clones and omits some. V and J calls and clone size are given by that table; D and trimming were obtained from the DNA. The sample records approximately 470,000 clones, roughly 88% being singletons. The CDR3 has 14 residues. V was pared by 4 bases and J by 3 bases, with 4 bases of the junction left unmatched. The V gene's germline CDR1 is KGHSH and CDR2 LQKENI. This sample was taken from a study of blood T cell repertoires in COVID-19. Looking at the study overall: The study drew acute and convalescent COVID-19 samples from the United States, Italy and Spain. PBMCs, B-cell-depleted T cells, or T cells provided the cDNA or gDNA that made up the material.

Input material: peripheral blood. The rearrangement uses TRBV18 and TRBJ2-5; 8 bases match TRBD1. The sequence was collected from a human donor in a cohort sampled during active COVID-19. The CDR3 region is CASSLRGREETQYF. In DNA, the CDR3 is TGTGCCAGCTCACTCAGGGGGCGTGAAGAGACCCAGTACTTC.